Sequencing of this T cell receptor (beta chain) was carried out in a study of response to subunit inactivated influenza vaccine. Study outcomes and limitations: Each seasonal influenza vaccination, the authors suggested, recruits few new T cells.

The CDR3 covers 14 residues. The germline gives CDR1 SGHTA, CDR2 FQGNSA. V was clipped by 5 bases and J by 3 bases; unmatched bases: 6. A word on this clonotype: Its matching antigen is unknown.

One entry per CDR3 protein results from TCRdb running MiXCR on the RT-PCR reads. The table lists approximately 680,000 distinct CDR3 sequences, 15% to 18% of them singletons. The J gene is TRBJ2-7, the V gene TRBV7-2; 8 bases match TRBD2. The sequence was obtained from a man in his forties or fifties who received an inactivated influenza vaccine. The source material was PBMCs from blood, sampled about 11 days after vaccination. CDR3 coding DNA: TGTGCCAGCAGCCAACAGCGGGGGTACTACGAGCAGTACTTC. As protein: CASSQQRGYYEQYF.